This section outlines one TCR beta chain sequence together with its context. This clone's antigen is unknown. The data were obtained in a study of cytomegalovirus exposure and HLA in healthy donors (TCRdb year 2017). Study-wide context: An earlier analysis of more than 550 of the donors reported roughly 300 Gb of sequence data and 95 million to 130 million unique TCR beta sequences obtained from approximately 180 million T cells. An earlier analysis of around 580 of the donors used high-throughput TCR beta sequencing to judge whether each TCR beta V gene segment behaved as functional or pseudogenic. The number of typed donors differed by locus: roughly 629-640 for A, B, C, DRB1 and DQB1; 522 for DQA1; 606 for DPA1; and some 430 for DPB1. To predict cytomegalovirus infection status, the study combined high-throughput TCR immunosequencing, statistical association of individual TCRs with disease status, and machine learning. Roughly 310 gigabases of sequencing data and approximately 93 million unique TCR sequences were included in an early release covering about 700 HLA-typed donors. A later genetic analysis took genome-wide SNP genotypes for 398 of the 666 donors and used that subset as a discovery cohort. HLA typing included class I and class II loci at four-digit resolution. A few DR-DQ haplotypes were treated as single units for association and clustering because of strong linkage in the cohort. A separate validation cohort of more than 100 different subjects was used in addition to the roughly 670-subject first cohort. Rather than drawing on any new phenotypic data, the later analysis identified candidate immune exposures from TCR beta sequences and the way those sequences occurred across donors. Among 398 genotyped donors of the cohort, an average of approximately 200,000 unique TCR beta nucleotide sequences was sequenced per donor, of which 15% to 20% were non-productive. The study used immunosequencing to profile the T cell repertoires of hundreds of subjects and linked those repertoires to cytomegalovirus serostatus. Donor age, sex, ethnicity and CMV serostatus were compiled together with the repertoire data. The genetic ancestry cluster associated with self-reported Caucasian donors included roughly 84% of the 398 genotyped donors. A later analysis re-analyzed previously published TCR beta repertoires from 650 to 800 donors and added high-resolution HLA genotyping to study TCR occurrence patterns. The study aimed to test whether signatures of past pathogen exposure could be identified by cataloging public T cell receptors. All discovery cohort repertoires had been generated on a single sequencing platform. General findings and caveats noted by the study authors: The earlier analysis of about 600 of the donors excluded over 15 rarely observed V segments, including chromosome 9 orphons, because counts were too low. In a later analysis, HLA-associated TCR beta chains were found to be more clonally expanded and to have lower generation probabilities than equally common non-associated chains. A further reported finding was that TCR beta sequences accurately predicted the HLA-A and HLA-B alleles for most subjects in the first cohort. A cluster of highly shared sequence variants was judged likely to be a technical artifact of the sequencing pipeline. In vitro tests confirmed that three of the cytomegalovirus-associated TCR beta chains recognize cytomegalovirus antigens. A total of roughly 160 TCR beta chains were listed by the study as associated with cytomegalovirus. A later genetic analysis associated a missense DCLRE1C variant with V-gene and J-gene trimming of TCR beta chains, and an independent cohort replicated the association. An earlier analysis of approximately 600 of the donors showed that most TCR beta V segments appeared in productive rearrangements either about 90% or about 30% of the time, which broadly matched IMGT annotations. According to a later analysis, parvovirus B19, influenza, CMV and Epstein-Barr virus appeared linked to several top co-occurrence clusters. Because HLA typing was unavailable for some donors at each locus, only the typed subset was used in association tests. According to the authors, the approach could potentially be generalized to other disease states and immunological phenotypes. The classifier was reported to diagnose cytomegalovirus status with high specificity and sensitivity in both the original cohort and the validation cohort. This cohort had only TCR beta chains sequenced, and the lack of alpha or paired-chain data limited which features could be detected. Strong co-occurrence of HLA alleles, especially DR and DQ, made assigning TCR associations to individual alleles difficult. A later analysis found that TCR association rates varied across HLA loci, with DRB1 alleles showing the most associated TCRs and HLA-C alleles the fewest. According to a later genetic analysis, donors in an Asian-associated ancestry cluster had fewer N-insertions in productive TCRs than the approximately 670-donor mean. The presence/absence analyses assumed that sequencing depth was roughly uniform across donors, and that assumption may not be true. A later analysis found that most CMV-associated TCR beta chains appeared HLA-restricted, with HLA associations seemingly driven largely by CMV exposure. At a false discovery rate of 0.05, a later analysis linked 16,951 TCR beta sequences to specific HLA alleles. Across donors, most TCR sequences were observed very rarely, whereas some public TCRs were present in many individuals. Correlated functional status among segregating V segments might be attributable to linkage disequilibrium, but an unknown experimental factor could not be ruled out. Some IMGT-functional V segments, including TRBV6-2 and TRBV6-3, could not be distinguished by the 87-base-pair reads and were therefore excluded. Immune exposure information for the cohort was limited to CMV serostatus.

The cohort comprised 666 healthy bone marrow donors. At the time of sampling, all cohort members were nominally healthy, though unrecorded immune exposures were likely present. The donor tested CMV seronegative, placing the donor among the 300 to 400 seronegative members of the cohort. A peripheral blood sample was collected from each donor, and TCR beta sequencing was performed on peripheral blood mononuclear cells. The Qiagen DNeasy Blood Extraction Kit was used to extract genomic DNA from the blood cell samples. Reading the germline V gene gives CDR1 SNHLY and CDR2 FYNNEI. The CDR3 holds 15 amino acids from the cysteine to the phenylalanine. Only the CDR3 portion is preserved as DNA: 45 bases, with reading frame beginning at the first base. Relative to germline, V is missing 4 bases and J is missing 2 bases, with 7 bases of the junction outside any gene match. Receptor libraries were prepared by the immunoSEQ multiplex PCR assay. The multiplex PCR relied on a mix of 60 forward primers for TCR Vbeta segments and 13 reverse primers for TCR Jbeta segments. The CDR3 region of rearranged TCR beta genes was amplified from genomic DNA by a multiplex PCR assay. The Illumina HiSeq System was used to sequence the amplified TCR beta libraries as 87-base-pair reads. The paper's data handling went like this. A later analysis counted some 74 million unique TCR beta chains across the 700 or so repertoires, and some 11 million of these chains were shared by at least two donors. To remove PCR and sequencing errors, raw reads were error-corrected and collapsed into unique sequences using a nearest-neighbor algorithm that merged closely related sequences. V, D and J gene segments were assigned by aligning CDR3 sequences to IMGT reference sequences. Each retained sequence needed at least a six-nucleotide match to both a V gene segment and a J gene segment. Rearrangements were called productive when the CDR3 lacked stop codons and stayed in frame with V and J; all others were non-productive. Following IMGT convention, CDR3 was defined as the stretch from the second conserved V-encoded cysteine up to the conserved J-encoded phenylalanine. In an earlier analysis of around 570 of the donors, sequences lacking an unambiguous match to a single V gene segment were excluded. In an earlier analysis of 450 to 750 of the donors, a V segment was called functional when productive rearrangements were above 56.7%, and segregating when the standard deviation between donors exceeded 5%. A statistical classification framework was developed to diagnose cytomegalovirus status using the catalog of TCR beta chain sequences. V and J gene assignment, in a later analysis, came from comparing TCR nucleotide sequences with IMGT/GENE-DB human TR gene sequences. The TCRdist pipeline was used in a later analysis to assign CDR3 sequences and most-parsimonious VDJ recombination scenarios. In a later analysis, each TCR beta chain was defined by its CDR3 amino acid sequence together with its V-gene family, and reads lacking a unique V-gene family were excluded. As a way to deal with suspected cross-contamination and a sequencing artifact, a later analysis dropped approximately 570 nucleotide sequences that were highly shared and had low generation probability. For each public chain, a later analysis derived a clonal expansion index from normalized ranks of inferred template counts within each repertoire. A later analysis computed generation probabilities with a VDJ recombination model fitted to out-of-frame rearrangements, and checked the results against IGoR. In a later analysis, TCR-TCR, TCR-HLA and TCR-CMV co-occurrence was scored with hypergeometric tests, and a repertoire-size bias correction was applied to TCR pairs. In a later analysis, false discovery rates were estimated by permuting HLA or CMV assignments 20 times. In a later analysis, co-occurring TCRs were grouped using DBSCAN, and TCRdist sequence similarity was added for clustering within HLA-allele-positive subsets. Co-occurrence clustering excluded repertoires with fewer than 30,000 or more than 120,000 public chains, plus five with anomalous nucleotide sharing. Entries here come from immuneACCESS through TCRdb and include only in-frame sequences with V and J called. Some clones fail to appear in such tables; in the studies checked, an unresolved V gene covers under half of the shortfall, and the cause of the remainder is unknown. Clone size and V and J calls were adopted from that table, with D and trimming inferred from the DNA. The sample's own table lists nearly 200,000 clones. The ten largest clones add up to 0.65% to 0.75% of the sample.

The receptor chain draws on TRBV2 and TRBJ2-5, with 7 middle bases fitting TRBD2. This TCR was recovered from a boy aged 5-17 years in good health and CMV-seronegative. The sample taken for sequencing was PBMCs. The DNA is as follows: TGTGCCAGCAGTGGACTAGCTAACCCACAAGAGACCCAGTACTTC. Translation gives CASSGLANPQETQYF.